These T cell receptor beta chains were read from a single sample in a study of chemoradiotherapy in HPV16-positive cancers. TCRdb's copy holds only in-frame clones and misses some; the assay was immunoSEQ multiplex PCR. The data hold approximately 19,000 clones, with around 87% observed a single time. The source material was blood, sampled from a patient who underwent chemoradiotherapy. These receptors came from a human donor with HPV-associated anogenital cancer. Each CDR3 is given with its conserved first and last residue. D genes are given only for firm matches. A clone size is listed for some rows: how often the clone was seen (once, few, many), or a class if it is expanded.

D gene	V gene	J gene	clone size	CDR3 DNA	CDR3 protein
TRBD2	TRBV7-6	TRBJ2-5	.	TGTGCCAGCAGCTTGGGACTAGCGGGAGCCGGCGAGACCCAGTACTTC	CASSLGLAGAGETQYF
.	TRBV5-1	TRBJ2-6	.	TGCGCCAGCAGCTTGGTATCAGGGGCTGGGGCCAACGTCCTGACTTTC	CASSLVSGAGANVLTF
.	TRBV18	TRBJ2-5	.	TGTGCCAGCTCATCCCAAGAGACCCAGTACTTC	CASSSQETQYF
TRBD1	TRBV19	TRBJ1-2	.	TGTGCCAGTAGGAGGTCCTATCAGGGGGCGTTTGTTGGCTACACCTTC	CASRRSYQGAFVGYTF
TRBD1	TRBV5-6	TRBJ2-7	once	TGTGCCAGCAGCCCGATCGGACAGGGTTACTCCGAGCAGTACTTC	CASSPIGQGYSEQYF
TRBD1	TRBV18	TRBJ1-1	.	TGTGCCAGCTCACCCGTCTCGGCAGGGGGCACTGAAGCTTTCTTT	CASSPVSAGGTEAFF
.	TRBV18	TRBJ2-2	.	TGTGCCAGCTCACTCCTATCATCCCGCGGGACAAACACCGGGGAGCTGTTTTTT	CASSLLSSRGTNTGELFF
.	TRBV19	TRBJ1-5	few	TGTGCCAGCCAGGGGTCGACGAATCAGCCCCAGCATTTT	CASQGSTNQPQHF
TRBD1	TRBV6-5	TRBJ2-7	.	TGTGCCAGCAGGATTACAGGGGCTCACTCCTACGAGCAGTACTTC	CASRITGAHSYEQYF
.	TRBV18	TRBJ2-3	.	TGTGCCAGCTCACCTTTTGGGACAGATACGCAGTATTTT	CASSPFGTDTQYF
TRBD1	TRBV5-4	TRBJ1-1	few	TGTGCCAGCAGCGGGGGGACAGGGAACACTGAAGCTTTCTTT	CASSGGTGNTEAFF
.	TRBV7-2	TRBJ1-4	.	TGTGCCAGCAGCTTAGTCCGGGGTGGGAAACTGTTTTTT	CASSLVRGGKLFF
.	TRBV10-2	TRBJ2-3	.	TGCGCCAGCAGTGAGGGAGGGGGCCTCGGTCTTCTGGAGCAGTATTTT	CASSEGGGLGLLEQYF
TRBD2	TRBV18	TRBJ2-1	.	TGTGCCAGCTCACCAAGGACCAGCGGGGGGGGGTACAATGAGCAGTTCTTC	CASSPRTSGGGYNEQFF
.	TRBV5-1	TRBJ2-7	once	TGCGCCAGCAGCTTGAGTTTCGGACGGCCCTACGAGCAGTACTTC	CASSLSFGRPYEQYF
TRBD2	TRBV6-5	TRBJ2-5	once	TGTGCCAGCAGTTTAGCGGGGGTGCACCAAGAGACCCAGTACTTC	CASSLAGVHQETQYF
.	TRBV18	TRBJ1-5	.	TGTGCCAGCTCACCAGGGAATGGCAATCAGCCCCAGCATTTT	CASSPGNGNQPQHF
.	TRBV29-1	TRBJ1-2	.	TGCAGCGTTGAGTTCGGACAGTATGGCTACACCTTC	CSVEFGQYGYTF
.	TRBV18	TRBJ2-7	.	TGTGCCAGCTCAACCTCCTACGAGCAGTACTTC	CASSTSYEQYF
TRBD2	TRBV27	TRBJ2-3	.	TGTGCCAGCAGTTCGCTAGCGGGAGGGATCGGCACAGATACGCAGTATTTT	CASSSLAGGIGTDTQYF
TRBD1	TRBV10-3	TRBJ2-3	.	TGTGCCATCAGACCTACAGGGGTGGGGACAGATACGCAGTATTTT	CAIRPTGVGTDTQYF
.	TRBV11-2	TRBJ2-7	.	TGTGCCAGCAGCTTCGACGAGCAGTACTTC	CASSFDEQYF
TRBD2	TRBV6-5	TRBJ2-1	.	TGTGCCAGCAGTTACCGCGGGAGGTTTGACAATGAGCAGTTCTTC	CASSYRGRFDNEQFF
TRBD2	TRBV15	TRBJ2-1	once	TGTGCCACCAGCAGAGAGCTAGCGGGAGGGCCAGCGTCCCAGCATGAGCAGTTCTTC	CATSRELAGGPASQHEQFF
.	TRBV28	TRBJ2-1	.	TGTGCCACCCAACAAGGGCCTTCGCAGTTCTTC	CATQQGPSQFF
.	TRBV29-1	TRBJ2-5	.	TGCAGCGCTACCCCTTTGGAGACCCAGTACTTC	CSATPLETQYF
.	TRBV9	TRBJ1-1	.	TGTGCCAGCAGCGTAGGACGGGGAACCTCGAACACTGAAGCTTTCTTT	CASSVGRGTSNTEAFF
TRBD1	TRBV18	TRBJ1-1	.	TGTGCCAGCTCATTGAGGGACAGGGTCACTGAAGCTTTCTTT	CASSLRDRVTEAFF
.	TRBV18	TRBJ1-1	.	TGTGCCAGCTCAGTAGGCACAGGTCGCACTGAAGCTTTCTTT	CASSVGTGRTEAFF
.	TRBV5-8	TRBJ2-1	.	TGTGTCAGCAGCTTGGACGAGGGGTTCAAGAGTGAGCAGTTCTTC	CVSSLDEGFKSEQFF
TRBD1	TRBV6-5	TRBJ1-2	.	TGTGCCAGCAGGCGACAGGGGATTCGCTATGGCTACACCTTC	CASRRQGIRYGYTF
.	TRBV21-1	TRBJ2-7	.	TGTGCCAGCAGCATTCGTACGGGTCGGTACGAGCAGTACTTC	CASSIRTGRYEQYF
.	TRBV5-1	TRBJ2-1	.	TGCGCCAGCAGCTTTTCGGGGAGCTCCTACAATGAGCAGTTCTTC	CASSFSGSSYNEQFF
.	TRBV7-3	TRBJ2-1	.	TGTGCCAGCAGCTTAAATCCGGGACCCAGTGAGCAGTTCTTC	CASSLNPGPSEQFF
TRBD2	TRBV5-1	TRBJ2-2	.	TGCGCCAGCAGCTTGGTTGTAACTAGCGGGGTCGGGGAGCTGTTTTTT	CASSLVVTSGVGELFF
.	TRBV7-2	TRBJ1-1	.	TGTGCCAGCAGCTTCGACACTGAAGCTTTCTTT	CASSFDTEAFF
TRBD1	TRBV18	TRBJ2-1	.	TGTGCCAGCTCGCCTGGACAGGGGGATTACAATGAGCAGTTCTTC	CASSPGQGDYNEQFF
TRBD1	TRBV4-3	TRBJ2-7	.	TGCGCCAGCGCCCGCGGACAGGGTTACGAGCAGTACTTC	CASARGQGYEQYF
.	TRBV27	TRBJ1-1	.	TGTGCCAGCAGCCCCACACGGCTCGGGAACACTGAAGCTTTCTTT	CASSPTRLGNTEAFF